These 26 T cell receptor beta chains originate from one sample sequenced in a study of T cell clones after liver transplantation. TCRdb's copy holds only in-frame clones and misses some; the assay was immunoSEQ multiplex PCR. The sample contains tens of thousands of clones, approximately 88% of which appear only once. The sample in question was CD4+ T cells from blood, obtained before liver transplant. All receptors derive from a human donor who received a liver transplant.

The rearrangement uses TRBV15 and TRBJ1-1, with D unresolved. Germline V gives CDR1 LNHNV, CDR2 YYDKDF (reference sequence). V was clipped by 0 bases and J by 6 bases, with 14 bases between them. This CDR3 spans 15 amino acids. This CDR3 reads CATSRDLLGGPEAFF. CDR3 sequence (DNA): TGTGCCACCAGCAGAGATCTTTTGGGTGGGCCTGAAGCTTTCTTT.

On this clone itself: In this CDR3 the conserved last residue, phenylalanine or tryptophan, is missing, so a read error is likely. The DNA is omitted, as the CDR3 cannot be located on it reliably, and the CDR3 follows TCRdb's listing. V gene TRBV20-1 combines with J gene TRBJ2-3. CDR1 DFQATT and CDR2 SNEGSKA come from the germline V gene (reference sequence). The CDR3 is made up of 9 amino acids, end residues included. The CDR3 region is CSASRTTPL.

This chain joins TRBV11-2 and TRBJ1-3, with TRBD1 matching over 8 bases. In germline, CDR1 is SGHAT, CDR2 FQNNGV. The length of the CDR3 is 14 residues. V lost 5 bases and J lost 4; bases outside the gene matches: 4. The CDR3 protein is CASSTRTGGNTIYF. CDR3 DNA: TGTGCCAGCAGCACCAGGACAGGGGGAAACACCATATATTTT.

This clone was seen only a few times. The chain recombines TRBV28 with TRBJ2-2; possibly TRBD1 for D (6 bases). The length of the CDR3 is 13 residues. The germline V gene has CDR1 MDHEN and CDR2 SYDVKM. V was cut by 6 bases and J by 5 bases, with 10 bases left in between. Here the CDR3 reads CASRRTATGELFF. CDR3 nucleotides: TGTGCCAGCAGGAGGACAGCGACCGGGGAGCTGTTTTTT.

The V call is TRBV6-5, the J call TRBJ2-1; 8 bases align to TRBD2. The CDR3 spans 14 residues. From germline, CDR1 is MNHEY and CDR2 SVGAGI. J was trimmed by 8 bases and V by 3 bases; bases with no gene match: 6. CDR3 in amino acids: CASSYGGGYDEQFF. The CDR3 nucleotides read TGTGCCAGCAGTTATGGCGGGGGGTACGATGAGCAGTTCTTC.

The chain employs TRBV7-2 and TRBJ1-6; maybe TRBD1 (5 bases). The CDR3 runs to 16 residues. CDR1 and CDR2 (germline): SGHTA, FQGNSA. V dropped 5 bases and J dropped 10 bases, with 21 bases sitting between them. This CDR3 is CASSPAVGGRRSPLHF. The CDR3 region has the DNA TGTGCCAGCAGCCCCGCCGTTGGGGGTCGGCGCTCACCCCTCCACTTT. The variable domain in full, completed from reference TRBV7-2 and TRBJ1-6, reads GAGVSQSPSNKVTEKGKDVELRCDPISGHTALYWYRQSLGQGLEFLIYFQGNSAPDKSGLPSDRFSAERTGGSVSTLTIQRTQQEDSAVYLCASSPAVGGRRSPLHFGNGTRLTVT.

The rearrangement links TRBV2 to TRBJ1-1; D not resolved. The CDR3 consists of 15 residues. The V gene's germline CDR1 is SNHLY and CDR2 FYNNEI. V was cut by 6 bases and J by 1 base, with 15 bases left in between. CDR3: CASSEQSTENTEAFF. CDR3 sequence (DNA): TGTGCCAGCAGCGAGCAATCGACTGAGAACACTGAAGCTTTCTTT. The full variable domain, completed using reference TRBV2 and TRBJ1-1, is EPEVTQTPSHQVTQMGQEVILRCVPISNHLYFYWYRQILGQKVEFLVSFYNNEISEKSEIFDDQFSVERPDGSNFTLKIRSTKLEDSAMYFCASSEQSTENTEAFFGQGTRLTVV.

This sequence joins TRBV11-2 and TRBJ1-5; D is possibly TRBD1 (6 bases). This CDR3 spans 13 amino acids. Germline values: CDR1 SGHAT, CDR2 FQNNGV. The germline V and J ends were trimmed by 2 bases and 9 bases, with 11 bases remaining between them. The CDR3 coding sequence is TGTGCCAGCAGCTTATGGGGGCAGGGGCCCCAGCATTTT. It codes for CASSLWGQGPQHF. Filled out from reference TRBV11-2 and TRBJ1-5, the complete variable domain reads EAGVAQSPRYKIIEKRQSVAFWCNPISGHATLYWYQQILGQGPKLLIQFQNNGVVDDSQLPKDRFSAERLKGVDSTLKIQPAKLEDSAVYLCASSLWGQGPQHFGDGTRLSIL.

In this sample, this clone turned up once. This chain uses TRBV30 with TRBJ1-6, with D unclear. This CDR3 spans 10 amino acids. Germline V gene data show CDR1 as GTSNPN and CDR2 as SVGIG (reference sequence). The ends were cut back, 1 base at V and 13 bases at J, with 5 bases in the middle. This CDR3 is CAWSGRPLHF. As DNA, the CDR3 is TGTGCCTGGAGTGGTCGGCCCCTCCACTTT.

The V call is TRBV4-2, the J call TRBJ2-5; 13 nucleotides match TRBD2. V was clipped by 4 bases and J by 5 bases; unmatched bases: 10. The CDR3 length is 17 residues. Germline V gene data show CDR1 as LGHNA and CDR2 as YNFKEQ. The CDR3 spells CASSRGLAGSLGETQYF. The DNA for the CDR3 is TGTGCCAGCAGCCGGGGACTAGCGGGGTCCCTCGGGGAGACCCAGTACTTC.

The V gene is TRBV19, the J gene TRBJ2-2; tentative D call: TRBD2 (6 bases). The CDR3 loop spans 15 amino acids. Germline loops: CDR1 LNHDA, CDR2 SQIVND (reference sequence). V gave up 6 bases and J gave up 6 bases, with 17 bases separating them. DNA of the CDR3: TGTGCCAGTAGAATCGCGGGAAGTCGGGCCGGGGAGCTGTTTTTT. Translation gives CASRIAGSRAGELFF.

The V and J genes are TRBV18 and TRBJ2-7; 14 bases agree with TRBD2. V lost 4 bases to trimming and J lost 3 bases; unmatched junction nucleotides: 2. CDR1 is KGHSH and CDR2 is LQKENI in the germline V gene. The CDR3 has 15 amino acids. The CDR3, as DNA: TGTGCCAGCTCACGGACTAGCGGGGGGATCTACGAGCAGTACTTC. It specifies CASSRTSGGIYEQYF.

The chain combines TRBV5-6 with TRBJ1-5; maybe TRBD1 (6 bases). Deletions cut 0 bases from V and 5 bases from J, with 15 bases between. This CDR3 comprises 16 residues. CDR1 and CDR2 (germline): SGHDT, YYEEEE. The CDR3 region has the DNA TGTGCCAGCAGCTTGGGGACAGCGCCTGGCCATCAGCCCCAGCATTTT. Its protein is CASSLGTAPGHQPQHF.

V gene TRBV7-2 combines with J gene TRBJ1-2; a weak D match, TRBD1 (6 bases). The CDR3 has 14 amino acids. V gave up 7 bases and J gave up 7 bases, with 19 bases separating them. From germline, CDR1 is SGHTA and CDR2 FQGNSA. CDR3 loop: CASIERGGLSGYTF. The CDR3 DNA sequence: TGTGCCAGCATCGAACGAGGGGGGTTGAGTGGCTACACCTTC.

The chain joins TRBV13 to TRBJ1-4; D is ambiguous. Trimming removed 6 bases at V and 7 bases at J, with 9 bases between. CDR1 is PRHDT and CDR2 is FYEKMQ in the germline V gene (reference sequence). The CDR3 is 12 amino acids. The DNA of the CDR3 is TGTGCCAGCAGTGTGCAAGGTGAAAAACTGTTTTTT. Its protein is CASSVQGEKLFF. Drawing the rest from reference TRBV13 and TRBJ1-4, the complete variable domain is AAGVIQSPRHLIKEKRETATLKCYPIPRHDTVYWYQQGPGQDPQFLISFYEKMQSDKGSIPDRFSAQQFSDYHSELNMSSLELGDSALYFCASSVQGEKLFFGSGTQLSVL.

CDR3 in amino acids: CASSLSWDVSSYEQYF. CDR3 in DNA: TGTGCCAGCAGTTTGTCGTGGGACGTCAGCTCCTACGAGCAGTACTTC. The chain carries TRBV6-5 and TRBJ2-7; either TRBD1 or TRBD2 may supply D (5 bases each). Germline V lookup: CDR1 MNHEY, CDR2 SVGAGI. CDR3 length equals 16 residues. V was cut by 4 bases and J by 0 bases, with 16 bases left in between.

The V call is TRBV19, the J call TRBJ1-4; D unclear. This CDR3 has 15 residues. V lost 5 bases and J lost 5, with 15 bases in between. In germline, CDR1 is LNHDA, CDR2 SQIVND (reference sequence). CDR3 in amino acids: CASSGYPGSNEKLFF. The DNA for the CDR3 is TGTGCCAGTAGTGGTTATCCGGGATCGAATGAAAAACTGTTTTTT.

The gene calls are TRBV19 and TRBJ1-2; D not certain. CDR3 size: 13 residues. The V end lost 4 bases, the J end lost 8 bases, and 14 bases lay between the germline ends. Germline values: CDR1 LNHDA, CDR2 SQIVND (reference sequence). CDR3 in DNA: TGTGCCAGTAGTACTCGGGATAGAGGAGGCTACACCTTC. It is translated as CASSTRDRGGYTF.

This chain connects TRBV14 to TRBJ2-7, with TRBD1 identical over 10 bases. V lost 3 bases, J lost 5 bases, and 4 bases stayed unmatched. CDR1 SGHDN and CDR2 FVKESK come from the germline V gene. The CDR3 is 14 amino acids. This CDR3 is CASSQRQGANEQYF. CDR3 nucleotide sequence: TGTGCCAGCAGCCAGCGACAGGGGGCGAACGAGCAGTACTTC.

The V gene is TRBV7-2, the J gene TRBJ2-7; TRBD1 might be the D (5 bases). Deletions cut 0 bases from V and 1 base from J, with 13 bases between. The CDR3 runs 16 residues. The germline CDR1 and CDR2 sequences are SGHTA and FQGNSA. The CDR3 DNA is TGTGCCAGCAGCTTAGCGCAATTCCACAGGTCCTACGAGCAGTACTTC. Amino acid sequence: CASSLAQFHRSYEQYF.

This chain joins TRBV11-2 and TRBJ1-1; D uncertain. V was shortened by 3 bases and J by 0 bases, with 14 bases between the two germline ends. This CDR3 comprises 16 residues. Germline CDR1 SGHAT, CDR2 FQNNGV. The CDR3 region is CASSFSTESLNTEAFF. CDR3 nucleotide sequence: TGTGCCAGCAGCTTTTCTACGGAGAGCTTGAACACTGAAGCTTTCTTT.

The chain carries TRBV11-1 and TRBJ1-1; D gene unclear. CDR3 size: 13 residues. V gave up 5 bases and J gave up 0 bases, with 7 bases separating them. From germline, CDR1 is SGHAT and CDR2 FQDESV (reference sequence). The CDR3 sequence is CASSAGMNTEAFF. The CDR3 DNA follows: TGTGCCAGCAGCGCCGGAATGAACACTGAAGCTTTCTTT.

This chain connects TRBV29-1 to TRBJ2-5, with unresolved D. Germline assignment: CDR1 SQVTM and CDR2 ANQGSEA. V gave up 6 bases and J gave up 0 bases, with 8 bases separating them. The CDR3 has 12 residues. CDR3: CSVDWDQETQYF. Here the CDR3 DNA reads TGCAGCGTAGACTGGGACCAAGAGACCCAGTACTTC.

The genes are TRBV7-9 and TRBJ2-7; 7 nucleotides align to TRBD1. This CDR3 spans 16 amino acids. Germline CDR1 reads SEHNR; CDR2 reads FQNEAQ (reference sequence). V shed 5 bases and J 0 bases; nucleotides not matched to a gene: 10. This chain's CDR3 is CASSPPTGTASYEQYF. CDR3 nucleotide sequence: TGTGCCAGCAGCCCACCGACCGGGACAGCCTCCTACGAGCAGTACTTC.

CDR3 DNA sequence: TGTGCCAGCAGCCCCATGGGGCTAGCGGGAGGCGAGCAGTACTTC. This codes for CASSPMGLAGGEQYF. The chain carries TRBV5-4 and TRBJ2-7; 11 bases map to TRBD2. In germline, CDR1 is SGHNT, CDR2 YYREEE (reference sequence). This CDR3 spans 15 amino acids. The V gene end was trimmed by 4 bases and the J gene end by 6 bases; junction bases not matched to a gene: 9.

J is TRBJ2-5 and V is TRBV5-8; D call uncertain. The germline V and J ends were trimmed by 0 bases and 5 bases, with 11 bases remaining between them. The CDR3 has 14 amino acids. Germline V CDR1 and CDR2: SGHTS, YDEGEE. The CDR3 DNA reads TGTGCCAGCAGCTTGGGTCACGGTGGGGAGACCCAGTACTTC. It yields the protein CASSLGHGGETQYF.